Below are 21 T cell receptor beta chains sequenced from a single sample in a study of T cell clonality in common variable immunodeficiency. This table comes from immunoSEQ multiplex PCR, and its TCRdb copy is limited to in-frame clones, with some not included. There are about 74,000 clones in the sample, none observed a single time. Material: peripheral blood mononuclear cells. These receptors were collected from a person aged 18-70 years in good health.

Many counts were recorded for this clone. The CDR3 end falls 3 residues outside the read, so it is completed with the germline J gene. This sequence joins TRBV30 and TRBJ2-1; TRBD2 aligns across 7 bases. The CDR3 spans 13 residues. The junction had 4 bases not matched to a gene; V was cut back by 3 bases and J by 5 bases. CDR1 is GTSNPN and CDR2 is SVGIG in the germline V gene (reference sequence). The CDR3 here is CAWRSGGNNEQFF. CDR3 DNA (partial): TGTGCCTGGAGGTCCGGGGGGAACAATGAG.

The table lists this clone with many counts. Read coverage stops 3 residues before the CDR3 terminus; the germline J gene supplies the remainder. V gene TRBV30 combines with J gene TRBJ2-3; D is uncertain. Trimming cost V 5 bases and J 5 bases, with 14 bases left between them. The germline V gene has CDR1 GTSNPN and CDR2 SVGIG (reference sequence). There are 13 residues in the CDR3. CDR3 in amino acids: CAWGRLSGDTQYF. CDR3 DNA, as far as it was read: TGTGCCTGGGGTCGCCTCAGTGGAGATACG.

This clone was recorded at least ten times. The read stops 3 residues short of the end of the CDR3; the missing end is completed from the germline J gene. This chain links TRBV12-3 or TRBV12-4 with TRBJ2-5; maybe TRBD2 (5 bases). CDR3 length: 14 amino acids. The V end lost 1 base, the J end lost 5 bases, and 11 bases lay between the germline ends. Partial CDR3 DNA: TGTGCCAGCAGTTTAGAGACGGGGAAGGAGACC. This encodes CASSLETGKET. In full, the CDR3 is CASSLETGKETQYF.

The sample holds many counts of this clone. Incomplete CDR3 DNA: TGTGCCAGCAGTGAGGGGCCAGGAGGGTATCAGCCC. This encodes CASSEGPGGYQP. The whole CDR3 sequence is CASSEGPGGYQPQHF. The chain couples TRBV2 to TRBJ1-5; TRBD1 is a possible D gene (5 bases). Read sequence stops 3 residues before the CDR3 end, and the germline J gene provides the missing end. Trimming took 3 bases from V and 5 from J, leaving 14 bases between them. Germline CDR1 is SNHLY and CDR2 is FYNNEI. There are 15 residues in the CDR3.

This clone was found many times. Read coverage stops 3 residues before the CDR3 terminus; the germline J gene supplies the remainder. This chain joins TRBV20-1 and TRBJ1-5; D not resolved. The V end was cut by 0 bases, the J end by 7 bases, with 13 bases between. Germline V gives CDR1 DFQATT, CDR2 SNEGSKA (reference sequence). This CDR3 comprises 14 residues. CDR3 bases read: TGCAGTGCTAGAGATACGAGGGTTGGGCAGCCC. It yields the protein CSARDTRVGQP. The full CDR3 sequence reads CSARDTRVGQPQHF.

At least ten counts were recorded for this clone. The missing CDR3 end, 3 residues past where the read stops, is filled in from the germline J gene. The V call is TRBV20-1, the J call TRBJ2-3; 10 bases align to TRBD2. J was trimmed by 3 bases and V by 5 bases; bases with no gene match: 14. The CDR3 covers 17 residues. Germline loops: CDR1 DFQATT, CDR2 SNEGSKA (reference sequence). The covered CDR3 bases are TGCAGTGCTTACGAGCCGCTAGCGGGAGTGAGTACAGATACG. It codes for CSAYEPLAGVSTDT. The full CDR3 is CSAYEPLAGVSTDTQYF.

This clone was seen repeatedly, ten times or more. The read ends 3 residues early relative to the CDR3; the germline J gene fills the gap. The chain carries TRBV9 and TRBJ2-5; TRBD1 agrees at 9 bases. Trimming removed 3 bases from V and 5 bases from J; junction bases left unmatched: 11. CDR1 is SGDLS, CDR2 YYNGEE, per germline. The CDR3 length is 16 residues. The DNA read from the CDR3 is TGTGCCAGCAGCGCCTCCGGGACAGGGAAAGGGGAGACC. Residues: CASSASGTGKGET. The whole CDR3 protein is CASSASGTGKGETQYF.

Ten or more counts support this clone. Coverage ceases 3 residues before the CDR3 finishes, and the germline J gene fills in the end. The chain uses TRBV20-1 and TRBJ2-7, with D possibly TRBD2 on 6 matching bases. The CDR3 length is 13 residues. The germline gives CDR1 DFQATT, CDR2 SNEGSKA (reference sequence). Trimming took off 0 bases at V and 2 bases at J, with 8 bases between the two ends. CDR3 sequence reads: CSARETSTYEQYF. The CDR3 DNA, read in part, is TGCAGTGCTAGAGAGACTAGTACCTACGAG.

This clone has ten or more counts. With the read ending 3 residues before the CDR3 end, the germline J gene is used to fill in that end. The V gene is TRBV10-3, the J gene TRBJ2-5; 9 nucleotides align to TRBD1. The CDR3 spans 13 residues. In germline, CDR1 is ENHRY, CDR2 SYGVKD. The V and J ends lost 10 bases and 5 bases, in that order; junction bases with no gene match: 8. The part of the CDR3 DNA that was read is TGTGCCACTGGGGACAGGGAGGGTGAGACC. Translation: CATGDREGET. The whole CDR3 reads CATGDREGETQYF.

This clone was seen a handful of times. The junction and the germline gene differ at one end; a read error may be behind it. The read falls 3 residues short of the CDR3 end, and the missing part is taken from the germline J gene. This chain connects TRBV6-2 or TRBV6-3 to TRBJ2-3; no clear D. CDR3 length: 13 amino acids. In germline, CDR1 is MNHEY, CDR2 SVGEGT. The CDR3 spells CANSYWASDTQYF. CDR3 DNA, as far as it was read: TGTGCCAACAGTTACTGGGCTTCAGATACG.

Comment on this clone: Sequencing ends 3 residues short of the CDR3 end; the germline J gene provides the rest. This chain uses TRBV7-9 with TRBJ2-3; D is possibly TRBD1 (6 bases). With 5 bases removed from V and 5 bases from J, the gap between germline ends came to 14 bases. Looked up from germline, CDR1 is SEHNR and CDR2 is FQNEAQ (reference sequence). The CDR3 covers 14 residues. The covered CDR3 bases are TGTGCCAGCAGCCCGGGACCCAGGGGAGATACG. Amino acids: CASSPGPRGDT. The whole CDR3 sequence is CASSPGPRGDTQYF.

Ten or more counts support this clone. The CDR3: CASGLVPGLGPYEQYF. The sequenced CDR3 bases are TGTGCTAGTGGTTTGGTACCCGGACTCGGGCCCTACGAG. The gene calls are TRBV12-5 and TRBJ2-7; tentative D call: TRBD2 (5 bases). From the germline J gene comes the end of the CDR3, since the read stops 3 residues before it. CDR1 and CDR2 from the germline V gene are LGHNT and FRNRAP. The CDR3 length is 16 residues. With 0 bases removed from V and 2 bases from J, the gap between germline ends came to 14 bases.

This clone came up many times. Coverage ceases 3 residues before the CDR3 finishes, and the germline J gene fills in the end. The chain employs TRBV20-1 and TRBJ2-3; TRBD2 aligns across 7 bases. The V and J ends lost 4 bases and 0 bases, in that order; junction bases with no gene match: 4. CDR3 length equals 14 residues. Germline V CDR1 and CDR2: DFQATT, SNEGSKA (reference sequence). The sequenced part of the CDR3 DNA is TGCAGTGCTATGGCTAGCGGAAGCACAGATACG. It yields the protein CSAMASGSTDT. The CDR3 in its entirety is CSAMASGSTDTQYF.

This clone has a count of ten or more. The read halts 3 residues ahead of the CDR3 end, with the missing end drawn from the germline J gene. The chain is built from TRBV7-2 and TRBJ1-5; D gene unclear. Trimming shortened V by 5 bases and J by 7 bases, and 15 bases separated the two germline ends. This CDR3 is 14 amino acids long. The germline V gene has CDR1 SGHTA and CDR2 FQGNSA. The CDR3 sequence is CASSGIGLQQPQHF. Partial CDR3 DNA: TGTGCCAGCAGCGGCATAGGACTTCAACAGCCC.

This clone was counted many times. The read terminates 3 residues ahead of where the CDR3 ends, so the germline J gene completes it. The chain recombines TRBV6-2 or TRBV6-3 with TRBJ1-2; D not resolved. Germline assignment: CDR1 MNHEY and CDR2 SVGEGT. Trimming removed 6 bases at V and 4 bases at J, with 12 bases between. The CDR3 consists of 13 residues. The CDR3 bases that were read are TGTGCCAGCAGCAACGGTCTTGTCTATGGC. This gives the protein CASSNGLVYG. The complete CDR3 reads CASSNGLVYGYTF.

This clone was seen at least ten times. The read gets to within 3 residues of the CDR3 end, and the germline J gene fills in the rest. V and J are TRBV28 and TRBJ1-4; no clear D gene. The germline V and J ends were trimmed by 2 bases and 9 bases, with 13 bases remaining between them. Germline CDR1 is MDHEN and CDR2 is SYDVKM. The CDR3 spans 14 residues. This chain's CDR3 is CASSLEEGTKKLFF. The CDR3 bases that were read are TGTGCCAGCAGTTTAGAGGAGGGTACGAAAAAA. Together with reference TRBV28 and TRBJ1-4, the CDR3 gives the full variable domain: DVKVTQSSRYLVKRTGEKVFLECVQDMDHENMFWYRQDPGLGLRLIYFSYDVKMKEKGDIPEGYSVSREKKERFSLILESASTNQTSMYLCASSLEEGTKKLFFGSGTQLSVL.

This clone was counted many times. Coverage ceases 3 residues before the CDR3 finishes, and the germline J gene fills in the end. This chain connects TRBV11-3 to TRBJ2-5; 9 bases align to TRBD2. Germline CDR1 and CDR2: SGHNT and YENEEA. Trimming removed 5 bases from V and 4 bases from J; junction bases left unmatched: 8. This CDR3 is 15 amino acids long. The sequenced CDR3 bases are TGTGCCAGCAGCCAAGCTAGCGGGATAGGAGAGACC. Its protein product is CASSQASGIGET. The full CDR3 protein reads CASSQASGIGETQYF.

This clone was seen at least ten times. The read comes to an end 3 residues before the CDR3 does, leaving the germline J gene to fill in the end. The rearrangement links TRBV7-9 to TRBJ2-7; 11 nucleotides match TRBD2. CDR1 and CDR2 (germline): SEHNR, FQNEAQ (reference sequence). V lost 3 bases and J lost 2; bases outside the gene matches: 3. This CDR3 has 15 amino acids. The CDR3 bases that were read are TGTGCCAGCAGCTTTAGCGGGAGGGCCGCCTACGAG. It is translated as CASSFSGRAAYE. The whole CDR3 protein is CASSFSGRAAYEQYF.

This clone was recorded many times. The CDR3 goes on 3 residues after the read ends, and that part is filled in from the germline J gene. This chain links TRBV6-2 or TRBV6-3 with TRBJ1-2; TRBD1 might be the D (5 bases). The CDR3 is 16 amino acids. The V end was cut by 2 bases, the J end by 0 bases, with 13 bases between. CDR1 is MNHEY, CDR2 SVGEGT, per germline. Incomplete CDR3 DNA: TGTGCCAGCAGTTACCCTACAGGTCCGGCTAACTATGGC. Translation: CASSYPTGPANYG. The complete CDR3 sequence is CASSYPTGPANYGYTF.

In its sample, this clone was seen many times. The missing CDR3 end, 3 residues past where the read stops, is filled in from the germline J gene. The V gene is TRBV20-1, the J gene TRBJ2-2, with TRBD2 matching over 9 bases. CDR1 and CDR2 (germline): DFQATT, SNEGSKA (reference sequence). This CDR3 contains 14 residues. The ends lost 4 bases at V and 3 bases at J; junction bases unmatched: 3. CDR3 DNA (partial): TGCAGTGCTAATCTAGCGGGGTACACCGGGGAG. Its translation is CSANLAGYTGE. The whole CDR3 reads CSANLAGYTGELFF.

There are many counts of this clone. The sequenced part of the CDR3 DNA is TGTGCCAGCAAAGGAGCGGTCAATACG. This gives the protein CASKGAVNT. The complete CDR3 protein is CASKGAVNTQYF. The rearrangement joins TRBV28 to TRBJ2-3, with D perhaps TRBD2 (5 bases). The sequenced fragment ends 3 residues before the CDR3 boundary, so the rest is inferred from the germline J gene. Trimming took 7 bases from V and 7 from J, leaving 12 bases between them. Germline CDR1 is MDHEN and CDR2 is SYDVKM. The CDR3 is made up of 12 amino acids.